This T cell receptor beta chain stems from a study of blood T cell repertoires in COVID-19. Among Cohort 3 donors, those recovered had two negative PCRs, clearance, or symptom resolution. The repertoire was sequenced with immunoSEQ multiplex PCR; TCRdb's copy has only in-frame clones and lacks some. The table lists about 290,000 clones, approximately 88% of them singletons. CDR3 length equals 13 residues. Germline CDR1 and CDR2: SGDLS and YYNGEE. V trimming: 4 bases; J trimming: 2 bases; junction bases outside the gene matches: 2. This sequence joins TRBV9 and TRBJ2-5; 7 positions match TRBD1. Sequencing was performed on PBMCs or T cells enriched from blood (not recorded which). This TCR derives from a woman aged 40-49 years who had recovered from COVID-19. The CDR3: CASSTGQQETQYF. The CDR3 DNA is TGTGCCAGCAGCACGGGACAGCAAGAGACCCAGTACTTC.